Each of the 18 T cell receptor beta chains below was sequenced from the same sample in a study of CD8 T cells in Susac syndrome. Reverse transcription of roughly 0.45 to 1 ug RNA was performed with random hexamers. TCRdb itself ran the immunoSEQ multiplex PCR reads through MiXCR, one entry per CDR3 protein. The table records some 150,000 distinct CDR3 sequences, 95% of them present only once. The material sequenced was CD4+ T cells from PBMCs. All receptors come from a human donor with Susac syndrome.

This clonotype appeared once. This sequence joins TRBV11-2 and TRBJ2-7, with D perhaps TRBD1 (5 bases). CDR1 and CDR2 from the germline V gene are SGHAT and FQNNGV. Trimming shortened V by 2 bases and J by 4 bases, and 12 bases separated the two germline ends. CDR3 length: 14 amino acids. Written as DNA, the CDR3 is TGTGCCAGCAGCTTACTGGCAGGGTCGTACGAGCAGTACTTC. The encoded protein is CASSLLAGSYEQYF.

V gene TRBV7-9 combines with J gene TRBJ1-4, with a tentative D call TRBD1 (6 bases). The CDR3 length is 15 residues. Germline V gives CDR1 SEHNR, CDR2 FQNEAQ (reference sequence). The V end lost 5 bases, the J end lost 8 bases, and 18 bases lay between the germline ends. The chain's CDR3 is CASSPESGAFEKLFF. DNA for the CDR3: TGTGCCAGCAGCCCCGAATCGGGGGCTTTCGAAAAACTGTTTTTT.

This clonotype was seen more than once but under ten times. This chain links TRBV11-2 with TRBJ2-1, with D uncertain. Germline assignment: CDR1 SGHAT and CDR2 FQNNGV. The CDR3 has 14 amino acids. V was shortened by 3 bases and J by 5 bases, with 11 bases between the two germline ends. For the CDR3, the DNA is TGTGCCAGCAGCTTGGATCCAGTCCACAATGAGCAGTTCTTC. It yields the protein CASSLDPVHNEQFF. The full variable domain, completed using reference TRBV11-2 and TRBJ2-1, is EAGVAQSPRYKIIEKRQSVAFWCNPISGHATLYWYQQILGQGPKLLIQFQNNGVVDDSQLPKDRFSAERLKGVDSTLKIQPAKLEDSAVYLCASSLDPVHNEQFFGPGTRLTVL.

This chain connects TRBV2 to TRBJ1-2; perhaps TRBD1 as D (6 bases). This CDR3 has 15 amino acids. Germline values: CDR1 SNHLY, CDR2 FYNNEI. Deletions cut 7 bases from V and 5 bases from J, with 20 bases between. CDR3 coding DNA: TGTGCCAGCACCACGGGGAGGGGGAGGTCGTATGGCTACACCTTC. Protein product: CASTTGRGRSYGYTF.

This clonotype has only one observation. V gene TRBV5-1 combines with J gene TRBJ2-3; the D is unclear. CDR3 size: 13 residues. V was trimmed by 7 bases and J by 1 base, leaving 10 bases between them. Per germline, CDR1 SGHRS and CDR2 YFSETQ. CDR3 in DNA: TGCGCCAGCGGACCTTTTGGCACAGATACGCAGTATTTT. It yields the protein CASGPFGTDTQYF.

The rearrangement joins TRBV2 to TRBJ2-2; possibly TRBD1 or TRBD2 for D (5 bases each). The CDR3 has 13 amino acids. Germline values: CDR1 SNHLY, CDR2 FYNNEI. Deletions cut 2 bases from V and 8 bases from J, with 9 bases between. The CDR3, as DNA: TGTGCCAGCAGTGAACAGGGAGAGGGGGAGCTGTTTTTT. Encoded protein: CASSEQGEGELFF. The full variable domain, in which reference TRBV2 and TRBJ2-2 provide the parts outside the CDR3, is EPEVTQTPSHQVTQMGQEVILRCVPISNHLYFYWYRQILGQKVEFLVSFYNNEISEKSEIFDDQFSVERPDGSNFTLKIRSTKLEDSAMYFCASSEQGEGELFFGEGSRLTVL.

The rearrangement uses TRBV3-1 and TRBJ2-7; the D is unclear. Germline V gene sequence: CDR1 LGHDT, CDR2 YNNKEL (reference sequence). V was trimmed by 2 bases and J by 8 bases, leaving 13 bases between them. The CDR3 runs to 13 residues. The CDR3 protein is CASSQRSQSQQYF. For the CDR3, the DNA is TGTGCCAGCAGCCAAAGAAGTCAGTCGCAGCAGTACTTC.

This chain joins TRBV28 and TRBJ2-7, with no clear D. V was trimmed by 2 bases and J by 1 base, leaving 3 bases between them. The CDR3 consists of 12 residues. Germline loops: CDR1 MDHEN, CDR2 SYDVKM. CDR3 DNA sequence: TGTGCCAGCAGTTTAGAGTCCTACGAGCAGTACTTC. It codes for CASSLESYEQYF.

This rearrangement joins TRBV29-1 to TRBJ2-5, with no clear D. V lost 4 bases and J 1 base, leaving 13 bases between the germline ends. CDR3 length equals 14 residues. Germline V gene data show CDR1 as SQVTM and CDR2 as ANQGSEA. CDR3 DNA: TGCAGCGTTGTAACCCCGGAGAGCCAAGAGACCCAGTACTTC. This translates into CSVVTPESQETQYF.

CDR3 residues: CASGPGQVGSPLHF. CDR3 nucleotides: TGTGCTAGTGGTCCGGGACAGGTCGGTTCACCCCTCCACTTT. The rearrangement joins TRBV12-5 to TRBJ1-6, with 8 bases lining up with TRBD1. Germline CDR1 LGHNT, CDR2 FRNRAP. Trimming cost V 5 bases and J 9 bases; bases outside gene matches: 6. The CDR3 totals 14 residues. Complete variable domain (other parts from reference TRBV12-5 and TRBJ1-6): DARVTQTPRHKVTEMGQEVTMRCQPILGHNTVFWYRQTMMQGLELLAYFRNRAPLDDSGMPKDRFSAEMPDATLATLKIQPSEPRDSAVYFCASGPGQVGSPLHFGNGTRLTVT.

The chain links TRBV7-9 to TRBJ1-1; D not resolved. Germline V CDR1 and CDR2: SEHNR, FQNEAQ (reference sequence). This CDR3 has 11 amino acids. The V end lost 8 bases, the J end lost 2 bases, and 6 bases lay between the germline ends. CDR3 sequence (DNA): TGTGCCAGCGCGCCCAACACTGAAGCTTTCTTT. This translates into CASAPNTEAFF.

The chain is built from TRBV11-2 and TRBJ2-3; D not certain. The CDR3 runs 13 residues. Germline loops: CDR1 SGHAT, CDR2 FQNNGV. Trimming took off 5 bases at V and 0 bases at J, with 6 bases between the two ends. The CDR3 DNA follows: TGTGCCAGCAGCACACAGAGCACAGATACGCAGTATTTT. It is translated as CASSTQSTDTQYF.

The chain couples TRBV29-1 to TRBJ2-5; D may correspond to TRBD1 or TRBD2 (5 bases each). The CDR3 totals 14 residues. V was pared by 6 bases and J by 2 bases, with 16 bases between. In germline, CDR1 is SQVTM, CDR2 ANQGSEA. The DNA for the CDR3 is TGCAGCGTGAGGGGACGGGTAGTTCAAGAGACCCAGTACTTC. Residues: CSVRGRVVQETQYF.

V usage is TRBV6-5 and J usage is TRBJ2-7; D is ambiguous. Trimming removed 6 bases from V and 4 bases from J, with 13 bases in between. CDR3 size: 13 residues. Germline V gene data show CDR1 as MNHEY and CDR2 as SVGAGI. The CDR3 region has the DNA TGTGCCAGCAGGCCGTCAACGGAGTACGAGCAGTACTTC. The encoded protein is CASRPSTEYEQYF.

V usage is TRBV20-1 and J usage is TRBJ1-1; possibly TRBD1 for D (5 bases). V dropped 4 bases and J dropped 6 bases, with 15 bases sitting between them. The germline V gene encodes CDR1 DFQATT and CDR2 SNEGSKA (reference sequence). The CDR3 sequence is 13 residues long. CDR3 region: CSATGPQGAEAFF. CDR3 nucleotides: TGCAGTGCTACCGGGCCCCAGGGCGCTGAAGCTTTCTTT.

V and J are TRBV15 and TRBJ1-2; weak D call: TRBD1 (6 bases). CDR3 size: 13 residues. The germline V gene has CDR1 LNHNV and CDR2 YYDKDF (reference sequence). Trimming took off 0 bases at V and 8 bases at J, with 10 bases between the two ends. Here the CDR3 DNA reads TGTGCCACCAGCAGAGACAGGGGTAGGGGCTACACCTTC. It codes for CATSRDRGRGYTF. Full variable domain (remainder filled in from reference TRBV15 and TRBJ1-2): DAMVIQNPRYQVTQFGKPVTLSCSQTLNHNVMYWYQQKSSQAPKLLFHYYDKDFNNEADTPDNFQSRRPNTSFCFLDIRSPGLGDTAMYLCATSRDRGRGYTFGSGTRLTVV.

This chain links TRBV4-2 with TRBJ2-3; TRBD1 matches 8 bases. CDR1 and CDR2 from the germline V gene are LGHNA and YNFKEQ. The CDR3 runs to 16 residues. Losses at the gene ends were 4 bases for V and 0 bases for J; bases not matched to a gene: 6. The CDR3 sequence is CASSPGQGLSTDTQYF. CDR3 sequence (DNA): TGTGCCAGCAGCCCCGGACAGGGTCTGAGCACAGATACGCAGTATTTT.

V is TRBV29-1 and J is TRBJ2-3; D remains unclear. Looked up from germline, CDR1 is SQVTM and CDR2 is ANQGSEA. Between the trimmed V and J ends, which lost 2 bases and 3 bases, there was a span of 6 bases. The CDR3 covers 12 residues. This CDR3 reads CSVEYQTDTQYF. The CDR3 DNA sequence: TGCAGCGTTGAATACCAGACAGATACGCAGTATTTT.